Below are 5 T cell receptor beta chains sequenced from a single sample in a study of Ad26.COV2.S vaccination and SARS-CoV-2 variants. Treatment meaning: 19 received Ad26.COV2.S at low or high dose, single or two shots; several received placebo; per-sample allocation not given. Repertoires come from day 63 after the first vaccine or placebo injection. Only in-frame clones appear in the TCRdb table, and some are missing; sequencing was by immunoSEQ multiplex PCR. The sample contains hundreds of thousands of clones, 89% of which appear only once. This specimen was peripheral blood, taken in a trial of Ad26.COV2.S vaccine versus placebo. Every receptor here comes from a person aged 18-60 years who received the Ad26.COV2.S COVID-19 vaccine or a placebo.

J is TRBJ1-3 and V is TRBV6-6; 7 nucleotides align to TRBD1. This CDR3 spans 16 amino acids. The germline CDR1 and CDR2 sequences are MNHNY and SVGAGI (reference sequence). V dropped 6 bases and J dropped 0; count of bases not matched to a gene: 8. CDR3 bases: TGTGCCAGCAGCGAAAAGGGGGCCAGCTCTGGAAACACCATATATTTT. Translation gives CASSEKGASSGNTIYF.

This chain uses TRBV4-3 with TRBJ2-7; no definite D call. CDR3 length equals 15 residues. The germline gives CDR1 LGHNA, CDR2 YSLEER. The V gene lost 1 base and the J gene lost 0 bases, with 10 bases spanning the gap. The CDR3 sequence is CASSQVVYSSYEQYF. The CDR3 DNA reads as TGCGCCAGCAGCCAAGTAGTTTACAGCTCCTACGAGCAGTACTTC.

The gene calls are TRBV30 and TRBJ1-1; D perhaps matches TRBD1 (5 bases). Trimming removed 4 bases from V and 5 bases from J, with 14 bases in between. The germline gives CDR1 GTSNPN, CDR2 SVGIG (reference sequence). This CDR3 contains 13 residues. The CDR3 sequence is CAWTFWRGTEAFF. Here the CDR3 DNA reads TGTGCCTGGACATTCTGGAGGGGTACTGAAGCTTTCTTT.

The chain recombines TRBV30 with TRBJ2-7; TRBD2 is a possible D gene (5 bases). The length of the CDR3 is 13 residues. Germline V gives CDR1 GTSNPN, CDR2 SVGIG (reference sequence). The V and J ends lost 4 bases and 2 bases respectively, with 12 bases between them. The chain's CDR3 is CAWTGSAPYEQYF. The CDR3, as DNA: TGTGCCTGGACGGGAAGCGCCCCCTACGAGCAGTACTTC.

This clone was picked up a small number of times. Written as DNA, the CDR3 is TGCGCCAGCAGCCGCGGCGACCCCCCGGGCGAGCAGTACTTC. It translates to CASSRGDPPGEQYF. The chain has TRBV5-1 and TRBJ2-7; no clear D. V was trimmed by 4 bases and J by 6 bases, leaving 17 bases between them. Germline V gene sequence: CDR1 SGHRS, CDR2 YFSETQ. This CDR3 is 14 amino acids long.